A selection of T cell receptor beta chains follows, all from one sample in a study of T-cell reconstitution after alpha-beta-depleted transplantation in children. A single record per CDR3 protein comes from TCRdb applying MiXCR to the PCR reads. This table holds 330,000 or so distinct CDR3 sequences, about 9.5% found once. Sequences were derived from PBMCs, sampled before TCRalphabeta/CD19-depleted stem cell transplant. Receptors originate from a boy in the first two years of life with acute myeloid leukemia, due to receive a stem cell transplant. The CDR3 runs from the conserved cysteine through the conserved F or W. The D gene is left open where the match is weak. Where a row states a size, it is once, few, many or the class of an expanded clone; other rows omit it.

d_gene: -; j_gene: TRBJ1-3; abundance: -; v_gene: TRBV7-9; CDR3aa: CASSPQGFLTGNTIYF; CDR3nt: TGTGCCAGCAGCCCTCAGGGCTTCCTCACTGGAAACACCATATATTTT
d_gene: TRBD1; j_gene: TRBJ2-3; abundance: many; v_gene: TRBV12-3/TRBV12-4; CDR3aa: CASSSRTGVKGDTQYF; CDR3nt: TGTGCCAGCAGTTCACGGACAGGGGTGAAGGGAGATACGCAGTATTTT
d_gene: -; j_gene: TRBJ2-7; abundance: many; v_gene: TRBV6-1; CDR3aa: CASSGLDSSYEQYF; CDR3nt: TGTGCCAGCAGTGGACTAGATAGCTCCTACGAGCAGTACTTC
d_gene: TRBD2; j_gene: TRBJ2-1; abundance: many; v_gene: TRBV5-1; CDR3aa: CASSFWTSYRPNEQFF; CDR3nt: TGCGCCAGCAGCTTTTGGACTAGCTACCGTCCCAATGAGCAGTTCTTC
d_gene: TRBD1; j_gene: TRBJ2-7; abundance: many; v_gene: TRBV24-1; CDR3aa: CATSDRDRAYEQYF; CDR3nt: TGTGCCACCAGTGACCGAGACAGGGCCTACGAGCAGTACTTC
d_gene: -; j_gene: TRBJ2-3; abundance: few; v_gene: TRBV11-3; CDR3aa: CASSSGLSRTDTQYF; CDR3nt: TGTGCCAGCAGTTCCGGACTTTCGCGCACAGATACGCAGTATTTT
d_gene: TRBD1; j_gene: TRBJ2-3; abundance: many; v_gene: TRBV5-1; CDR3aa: CASSNRQGDTQYF; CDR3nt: TGCGCCAGCAGCAACCGACAGGGCGATACGCAGTATTTT
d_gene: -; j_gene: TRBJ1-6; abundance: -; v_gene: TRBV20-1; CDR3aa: CSARAVNSPLHF; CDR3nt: TGCAGTGCTAGAGCGGTGAATTCACCCCTCCACTTT
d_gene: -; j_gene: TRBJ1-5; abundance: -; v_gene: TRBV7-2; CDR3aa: CASSSLGGTNLPQHF; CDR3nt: TGTGCCAGCAGCTCCCTCGGGGGGACCAATTTGCCCCAGCATTTT
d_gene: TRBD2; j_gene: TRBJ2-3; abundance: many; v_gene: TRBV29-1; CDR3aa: CSVEHGGFADTQYF; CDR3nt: TGCAGCGTTGAACACGGGGGGTTCGCAGATACGCAGTATTTT
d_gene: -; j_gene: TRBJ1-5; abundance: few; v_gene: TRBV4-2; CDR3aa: CASSQDRQSGNQPQHF; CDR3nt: TGTGCCAGCAGCCAAGACCGGCAATCAGGAAATCAGCCCCAGCATTTT
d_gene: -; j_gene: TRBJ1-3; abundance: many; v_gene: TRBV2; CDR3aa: CARSGEEDVFSGNTIYF; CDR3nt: TGTGCCAGAAGTGGAGAGGAGGACGTCTTCTCTGGAAACACCATATATTTT
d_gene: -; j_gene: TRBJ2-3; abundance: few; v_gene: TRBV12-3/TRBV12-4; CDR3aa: CASSLGTQYF; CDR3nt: TGTGCCAGCAGTTTAGGGACGCAGTATTTT
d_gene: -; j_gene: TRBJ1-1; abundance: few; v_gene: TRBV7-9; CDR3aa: CASSLSGDGSREAFF; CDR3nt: TGTGCCAGCAGCTTAAGTGGTGACGGTTCCCGTGAAGCTTTCTTT
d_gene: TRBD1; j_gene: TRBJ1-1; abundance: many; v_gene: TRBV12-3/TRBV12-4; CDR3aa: CASSRTGQNTEAFF; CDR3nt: TGTGCCAGCAGTAGGACAGGGCAGAACACTGAAGCTTTCTTT
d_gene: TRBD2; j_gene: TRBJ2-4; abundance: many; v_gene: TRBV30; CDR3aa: CAWSVLAGAKNIQYF; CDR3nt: TGTGCCTGGAGTGTACTAGCGGGGGCCAAAAACATTCAGTACTTC
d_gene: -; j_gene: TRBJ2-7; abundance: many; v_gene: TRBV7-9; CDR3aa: CASSGSGTYEQYF; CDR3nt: TGTGCCAGCTCAGGGAGCGGCACCTACGAGCAGTACTTC
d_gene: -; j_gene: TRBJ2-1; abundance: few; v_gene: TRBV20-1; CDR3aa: CSASTVSSYNEQFF; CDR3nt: TGCAGTGCTAGTACAGTGAGCTCCTACAATGAGCAGTTCTTC
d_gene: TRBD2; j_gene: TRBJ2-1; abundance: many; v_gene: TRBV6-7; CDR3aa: CASSYSPGLAGINEQFF; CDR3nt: TGTGCCAGCAGTTACAGCCCGGGACTAGCGGGTATCAATGAGCAGTTCTTC
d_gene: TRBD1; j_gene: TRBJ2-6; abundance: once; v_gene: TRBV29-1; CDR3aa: CSVESGQGARGANVLTF; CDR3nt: TGCAGCGTTGAATCGGGACAGGGGGCGAGGGGGGCCAACGTCCTGACTTTC
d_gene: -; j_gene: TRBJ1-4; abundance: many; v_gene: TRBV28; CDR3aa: CASSLLGGGTEKLFF; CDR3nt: TGTGCCAGCAGTTTATTGGGGGGAGGTACTGAAAAACTGTTTTTT
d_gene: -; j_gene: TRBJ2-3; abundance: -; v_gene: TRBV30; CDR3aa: CAWKQGFTDTQYF; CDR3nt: TGTGCCTGGAAGCAAGGATTCACAGATACGCAGTATTTT
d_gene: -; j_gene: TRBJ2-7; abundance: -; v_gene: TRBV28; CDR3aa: CASSRRAAGSLYEQYF; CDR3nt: TGTGCCAGCAGTCGCCGGGCCGCAGGGTCCCTCTACGAGCAGTACTTC
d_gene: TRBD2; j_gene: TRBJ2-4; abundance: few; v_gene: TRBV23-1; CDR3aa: CASPPDRGVNIQYF; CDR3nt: TGCGCCAGCCCTCCGGACCGGGGGGTAAACATTCAGTACTTC
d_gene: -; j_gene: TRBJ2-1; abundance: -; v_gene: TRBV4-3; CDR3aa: CASSQAPAEIYNEQFF; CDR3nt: TGCGCCAGCAGCCAAGCCCCCGCGGAAATCTACAATGAGCAGTTCTTC
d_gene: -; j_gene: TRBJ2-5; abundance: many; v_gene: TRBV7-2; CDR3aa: CASSLESSQETQYF; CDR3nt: TGTGCCAGCAGCTTAGAATCTTCCCAAGAGACCCAGTACTTC
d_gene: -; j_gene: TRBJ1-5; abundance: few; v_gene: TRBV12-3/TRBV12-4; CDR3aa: CASSFDSSYQPQHF; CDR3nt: TGTGCCAGCAGTTTCGACAGCTCCTATCAGCCCCAGCATTTT
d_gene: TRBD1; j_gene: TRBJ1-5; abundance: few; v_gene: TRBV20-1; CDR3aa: CSARGPDRSLYSNQPQHF; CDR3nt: TGCAGTGCTAGAGGCCCGGACAGGAGCCTTTATAGCAATCAGCCCCAGCATTTT
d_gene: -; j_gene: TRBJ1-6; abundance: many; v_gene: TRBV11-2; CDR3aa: CASSPQTYTGFGWYSPLHF; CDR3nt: TGTGCCAGCAGCCCGCAAACCTACACAGGGTTTGGATGGTATTCACCCCTCCACTTT
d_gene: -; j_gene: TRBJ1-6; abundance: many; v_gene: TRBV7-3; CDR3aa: CASSLKGRNSPLHF; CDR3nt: TGTGCCAGCAGCTTAAAAGGCCGTAATTCACCCCTCCACTTT
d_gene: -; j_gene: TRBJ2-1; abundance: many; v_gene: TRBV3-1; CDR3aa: CASSQGRGIPHNEQFF; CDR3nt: TGTGCCAGCAGCCAAGGTAGAGGAATACCCCACAATGAGCAGTTCTTC
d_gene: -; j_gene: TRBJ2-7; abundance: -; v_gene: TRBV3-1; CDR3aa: CASSQEMHSGYEQYF; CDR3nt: TGTGCCAGCAGCCAAGAGATGCACAGCGGTTACGAGCAGTACTTC
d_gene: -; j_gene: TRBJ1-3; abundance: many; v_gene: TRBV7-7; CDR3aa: CASSLAQGNTIYF; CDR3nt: TGTGCTAGCAGCTTAGCGCAGGGAAACACCATATATTTT
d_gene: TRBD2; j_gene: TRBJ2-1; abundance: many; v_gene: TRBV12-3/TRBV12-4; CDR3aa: CAILPAGASNEQFF; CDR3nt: TGTGCCATCCTCCCAGCGGGAGCAAGCAATGAGCAGTTCTTC
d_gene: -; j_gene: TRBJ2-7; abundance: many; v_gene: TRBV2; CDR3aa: CASSEAETASSYEQYF; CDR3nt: TGTGCCAGCAGTGAAGCGGAGACAGCTAGCTCCTACGAGCAGTACTTC
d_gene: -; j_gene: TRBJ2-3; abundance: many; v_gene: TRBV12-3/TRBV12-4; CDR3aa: CASSSPPHDTGVQYF; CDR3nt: TGTGCCAGCAGTTCCCCTCCTCATGACACGGGAGTGCAGTATTTT
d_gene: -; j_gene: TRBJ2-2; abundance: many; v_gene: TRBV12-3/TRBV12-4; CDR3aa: CASSLASVGTGELFF; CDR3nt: TGTGCCAGCAGTTTAGCCTCCGTGGGCACCGGGGAGCTGTTTTTT
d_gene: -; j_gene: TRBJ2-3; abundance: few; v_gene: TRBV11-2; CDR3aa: CASGRGTPGTQYF; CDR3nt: TGTGCCAGCGGACGTGGGACTCCAGGGACGCAGTATTTT
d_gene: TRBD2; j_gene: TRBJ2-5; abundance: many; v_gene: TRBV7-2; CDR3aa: CASSPGGRGGLETQYF; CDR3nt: TGTGCCAGCAGCCCCGGCGGGCGGGGGGGCCTGGAGACCCAGTACTTC
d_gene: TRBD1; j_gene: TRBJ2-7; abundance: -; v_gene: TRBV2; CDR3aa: CATVGQALSYEQYF; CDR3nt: TGTGCCACCGTAGGACAGGCCCTCTCCTACGAGCAGTACTTC
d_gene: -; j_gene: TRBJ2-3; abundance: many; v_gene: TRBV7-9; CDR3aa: CASSRRTDTQYF; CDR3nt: TGTGCCAGCAGCCGCCGCACAGATACGCAGTATTTT
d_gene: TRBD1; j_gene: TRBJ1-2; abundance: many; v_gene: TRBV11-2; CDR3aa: CASSRTGWGYGYTF; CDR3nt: TGTGCCAGCAGCAGGACAGGGTGGGGCTATGGCTACACCTTC
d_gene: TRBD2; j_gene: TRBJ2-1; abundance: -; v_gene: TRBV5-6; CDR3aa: CASSSHGTRTNEQFF; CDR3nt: TGTGCCAGCAGCTCGCACGGGACTAGGACCAATGAGCAGTTCTTC
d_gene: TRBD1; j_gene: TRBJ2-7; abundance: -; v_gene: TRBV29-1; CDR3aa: CSVERDRGGYEQYF; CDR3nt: TGCAGCGTTGAGCGGGACAGGGGGGGATACGAGCAGTACTTC
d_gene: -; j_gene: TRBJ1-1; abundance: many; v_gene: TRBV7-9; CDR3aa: CASSSWTGNTEAFF; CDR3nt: TGTGCCAGCAGCTCCTGGACGGGGAACACTGAAGCTTTCTTT
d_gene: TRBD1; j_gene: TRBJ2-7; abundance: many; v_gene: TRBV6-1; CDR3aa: CASTRTEGQGGSSYEQYF; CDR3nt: TGTGCCAGCACCCGTACGGAGGGACAGGGGGGAAGCTCCTACGAGCAGTACTTC
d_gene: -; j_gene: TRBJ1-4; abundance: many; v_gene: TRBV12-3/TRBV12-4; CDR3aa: CASSLATEKLFF; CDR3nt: TGTGCCAGCAGTTTAGCGACTGAAAAACTGTTTTTT
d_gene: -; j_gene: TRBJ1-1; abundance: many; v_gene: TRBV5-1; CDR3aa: CASSSGEYTEAFF; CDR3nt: TGCGCCAGCAGCTCGGGAGAGTACACTGAAGCTTTCTTT
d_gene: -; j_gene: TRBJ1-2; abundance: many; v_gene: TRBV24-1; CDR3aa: CATSTGYYGYTF; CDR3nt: TGTGCCACCAGTACGGGGTACTATGGCTACACCTTC
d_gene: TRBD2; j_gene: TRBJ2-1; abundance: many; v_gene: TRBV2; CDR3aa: CASSEAEREIRKNEQFF; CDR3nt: TGTGCCAGCAGTGAAGCGGAGCGGGAGATTCGAAAGAATGAGCAGTTCTTC
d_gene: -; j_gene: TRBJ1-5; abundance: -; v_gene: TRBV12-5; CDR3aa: CASGLLYREGNQPQHF; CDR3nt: TGTGCTAGTGGTTTGTTATACAGGGAGGGGAATCAGCCCCAGCATTTT
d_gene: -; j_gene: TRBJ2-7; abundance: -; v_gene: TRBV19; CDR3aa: CASSITGEVEQYF; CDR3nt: TGTGCCAGTAGTATCACGGGGGAGGTCGAGCAGTACTTC
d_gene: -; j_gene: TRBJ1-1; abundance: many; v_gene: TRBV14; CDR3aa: CASSPRGRSEAFF; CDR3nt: TGTGCCAGCAGCCCCCGAGGGAGGTCCGAAGCTTTCTTT
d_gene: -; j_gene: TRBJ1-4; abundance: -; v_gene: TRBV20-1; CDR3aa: CSAHDRNPSTNEKLFF; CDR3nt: TGCAGTGCCCACGACAGGAATCCCTCGACTAATGAAAAACTGTTTTTT
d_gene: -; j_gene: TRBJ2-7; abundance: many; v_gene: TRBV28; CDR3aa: CASSSTGFGEQYF; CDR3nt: TGTGCCAGCAGCTCGACCGGGTTTGGCGAGCAGTACTTC